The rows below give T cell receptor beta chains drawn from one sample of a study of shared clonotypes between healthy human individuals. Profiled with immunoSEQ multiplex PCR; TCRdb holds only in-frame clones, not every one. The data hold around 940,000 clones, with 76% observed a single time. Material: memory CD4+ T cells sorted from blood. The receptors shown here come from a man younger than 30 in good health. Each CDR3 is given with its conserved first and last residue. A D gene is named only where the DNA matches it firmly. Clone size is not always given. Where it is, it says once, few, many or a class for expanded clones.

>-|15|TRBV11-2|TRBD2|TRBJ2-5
TGTGCCAGCACCAGACTAGCGGGAGAACAGGAGACCCAGTACTTC
CASTRLAGEQETQYF
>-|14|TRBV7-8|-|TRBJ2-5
TGTGCCAGCAGCCGCGGGGCCTTGCAAGAGACCCAGTACTTC
CASSRGALQETQYF
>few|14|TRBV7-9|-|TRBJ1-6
TGTGCCACCGAGGGCGCAGGGGTTAATTCACCCCTCCACTTT
CATEGAGVNSPLHF
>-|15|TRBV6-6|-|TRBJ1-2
TGTGCCAGCAGTCCCGATGGTAACCCTAACTATGGCTACACCTTC
CASSPDGNPNYGYTF
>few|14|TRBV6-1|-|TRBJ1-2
TGTGCCAGCAGTGAAGATACGGGTCTGGCTGGCTACACCTTC
CASSEDTGLAGYTF
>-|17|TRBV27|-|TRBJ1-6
TGTGCCAGCAGTTTAGCACAAGCCTTCTCCTATAATTCACCCCTCCACTTT
CASSLAQAFSYNSPLHF
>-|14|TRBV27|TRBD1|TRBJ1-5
TGTGCCAGCAGTGCACAGGGGGCGGGAAGGGCCCAGCATTTT
CASSAQGAGRAQHF
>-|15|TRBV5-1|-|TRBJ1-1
TGCGCCAGCAGCTTGGGACAGGCCATAAACACTGAAGCTTTCTTT
CASSLGQAINTEAFF
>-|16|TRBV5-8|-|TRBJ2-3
TGTGCCAGCAGCAGAGGCCTTGACACCAATTCAGATACGCAGTATTTT
CASSRGLDTNSDTQYF
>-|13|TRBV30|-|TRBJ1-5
TGTGCCTGGGGGACGGGGAGCAATCAGCCCCAGCATTTT
CAWGTGSNQPQHF
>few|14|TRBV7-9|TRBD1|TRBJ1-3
TGTGCCAGCAGCCACCGGACAGGGGGAAACACCATATATTTT
CASSHRTGGNTIYF
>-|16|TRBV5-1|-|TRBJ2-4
TGCGCCAGCAGCTTGGCCCCGGTACTAGCCAAAAACATTCAGTACTTC
CASSLAPVLAKNIQYF
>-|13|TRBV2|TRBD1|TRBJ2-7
TGTGCCAGCACCGGACAGGGCCTCAACGAGCAGTACTTC
CASTGQGLNEQYF
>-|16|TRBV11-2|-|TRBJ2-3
TGTGCCAGCAGCTTACAGGGTTGGGGTGGCACAGATACGCAGTATTTT
CASSLQGWGGTDTQYF
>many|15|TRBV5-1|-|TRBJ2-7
TGCGCCAGCAGCTTGTCTGGGGACGCACCCTCCGAGCAGTACTTC
CASSLSGDAPSEQYF
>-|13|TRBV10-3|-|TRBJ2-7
TGTGCCATCGCAGGGACTGCCTCCTACGAGCAGTACTTC
CAIAGTASYEQYF
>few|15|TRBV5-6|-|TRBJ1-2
TGTGCCAGCAGCGGCGATATCCGGGACCACTATGGCTACACCTTC
CASSGDIRDHYGYTF
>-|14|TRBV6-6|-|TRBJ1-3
TGTGCCAGCATTCGAAGCTTCTCTGGAAACACCATATATTTT
CASIRSFSGNTIYF
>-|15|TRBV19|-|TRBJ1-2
TGTGCCAGTAGTGCGGCTTGGGACACCCGCTATGGCTACACCTTC
CASSAAWDTRYGYTF
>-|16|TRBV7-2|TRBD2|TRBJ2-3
TGTGCCAGCAGCCGAGGGACTAGCGGGGGCACAGATACGCAGTATTTT
CASSRGTSGGTDTQYF
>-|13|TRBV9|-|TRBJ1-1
TGTGCCAGCAGCGTAGGGATAGGTACGGGAGCTTTCTTT
CASSVGIGTGAFF
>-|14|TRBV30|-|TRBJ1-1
TGTGCCTGGAGTGTACTAGGGATGAACACTGAAGCTTTCTTT
CAWSVLGMNTEAFF
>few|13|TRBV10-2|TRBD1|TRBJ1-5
TGCGCCACCCGACAGGGGAGCAATCAGCCCCAGCATTTT
CATRQGSNQPQHF
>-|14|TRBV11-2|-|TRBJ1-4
TGTGCCAGCAGCTCGGACAACCTGATTGAAAAACTGTTTTTT
CASSSDNLIEKLFF
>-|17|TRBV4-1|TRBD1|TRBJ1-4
TGCGCCAGCAGCCAACAGGGGGCGCTTACAACTAATGAAAAACTGTTTTTT
CASSQQGALTTNEKLFF
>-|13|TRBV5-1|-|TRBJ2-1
TGCGCCAGCAGCTTGACAGCTTACAATGAGCAGTTCTTC
CASSLTAYNEQFF
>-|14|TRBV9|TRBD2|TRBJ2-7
TGTGCCAGCAGCGTAGCACTAGCGGGAGGGGAGCAGTACTTC
CASSVALAGGEQYF
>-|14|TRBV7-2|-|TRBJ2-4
TGTGCCAGCAGCGTAGAAAGGGCCACCAACATTCAGTACTTC
CASSVERATNIQYF
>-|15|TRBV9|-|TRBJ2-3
TGTGCCAGCAGCGTACTAAGTGCTAGCACAGATACGCAGTATTTT
CASSVLSASTDTQYF
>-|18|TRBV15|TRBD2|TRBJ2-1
TGTGCCACCAGCAGAGATCTGGCTAGCGGGAGCAGAAGTAATGAGCAGTTCTTC
CATSRDLASGSRSNEQFF
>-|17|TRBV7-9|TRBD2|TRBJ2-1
TGTGCCAGCAGCTTAAAGCTAGCGGGAGGCGCCTACAATGAGCAGTTCTTC
CASSLKLAGGAYNEQFF
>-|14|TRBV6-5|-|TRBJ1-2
TGTGCCAGCAGTCGTATACAGGGTAACTATGGCTACACCTTC
CASSRIQGNYGYTF
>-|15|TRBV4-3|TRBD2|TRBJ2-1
TGCGCCAGCAGCCAGGGACTAGCGGGCTTCAATGAGCAGTTCTTC
CASSQGLAGFNEQFF
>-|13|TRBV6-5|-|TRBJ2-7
TGTGCCAGTCAAAGGGACACTTACTACGAGCAGTACTTC
CASQRDTYYEQYF
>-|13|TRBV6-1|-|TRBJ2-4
TGTGCCAGCAGTTTCTCAGGGCCAGCGGTTCAGTACTTC
CASSFSGPAVQYF
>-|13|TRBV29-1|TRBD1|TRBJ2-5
TGCAGCGTGTCCGGGACAGACCAAGAGACCCAGTACTTC
CSVSGTDQETQYF
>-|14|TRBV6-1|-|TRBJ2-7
TGTGCCAGCAGTGACAACCCTTTTTCGGGTGAGCAGTACTTC
CASSDNPFSGEQYF
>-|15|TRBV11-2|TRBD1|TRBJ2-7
TGTGCCAGCAGCTCCCAGACAGGGACGGCCGACGAGCAGTACTTC
CASSSQTGTADEQYF
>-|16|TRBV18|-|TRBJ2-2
TGTGCCAGCTCACCACTCCACAGCGCGAACACCGGGGAGCTGTTTTTT
CASSPLHSANTGELFF
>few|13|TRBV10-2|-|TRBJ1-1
TGCGCCAGCCGGAAGGGGATTGGCACTGAAGCTTTCTTT
CASRKGIGTEAFF